This T cell receptor (beta chain) was observed in a study of T cells in Graves' hyperthyroidism and ophthalmopathy. This clonotype was found many times. With 5 bases removed from V and 8 bases from J, the gap between germline ends came to 10 bases. The germline CDR1 and CDR2 sequences are SGHTA and FQGNSA. The CDR3 is 12 amino acids. The source material, RNA transcripts, was used to amplify TCR beta CDR3 regions. Carried out on the TCR CDR3, a first-round RT-PCR used the HTBI primer set. MiXCR, run by TCRdb on the multiplex PCR reads, gives a single entry per CDR3 protein. Here the sample spans roughly 650,000 distinct CDR3 sequences, roughly a sixth being singletons. A NOSPECS grade of at least 4, a Clinical Activity Score of at least 3 and duration under 3 months were recorded in ophthalmopathy patients.

The clonotype was recovered from a woman between 40 and 55 years old with Graves' ophthalmopathy. The chain employs TRBV7-2 and TRBJ2-1; D is unresolved. The sample taken for sequencing was blood. CDR3 nucleotide sequence: TGTGCCAGCAGCCTCCCCGTCTATGAGCAGTTCTTC. Translation: CASSLPVYEQFF.